This TCR beta chain was recovered during a study of T cell responses to AZD1222 COVID-19 vaccine. Study-wide results and limits: All repertoire sampling was performed exclusively after the peak T cell response. Only six or seven AZD1222 recipients tested seropositive at baseline.

The method was immunoSEQ multiplex PCR; TCRdb's version includes in-frame clones alone and lacks a portion of them. The sample holds roughly 97,000 clones, 88% seen once. To note about this clone: Its antigen is still unknown.

Germline V gene data show CDR1 as SGHTA and CDR2 as FQGTGA. The CDR3 runs to 15 residues. J lost 8 bases, V lost 5 bases, and 11 bases had no gene match. This clonotype was sampled from an adult in good health. This chain joins TRBV7-3 and TRBJ2-2; TRBD2 aligns across 7 bases. The sample consisted of peripheral blood, taken on day 0 of AZD1222 vaccination. The CDR3 here is CASSHPGRVEGELFF. CDR3 nucleotides: TGTGCCAGCAGCCACCCAGGGAGGGTAGAGGGGGAGCTGTTTTTT.